This T cell receptor beta chain was sequenced for a study of blood T cell repertoires in COVID-19 (dated by TCRdb to 2018 to 2021). Regarding the research as a whole: The collaborator samples originated in the United States, Italy and Spain and spanned the acute and convalescent phases of COVID-19. Deeply sampled blood TCRbeta repertoires from subjects exposed to, actively infected with, or recovered from COVID-19 were included in the dataset. The sample metadata nearly always contained a de-identified subject ID, COVID-19 status, age in years and sex. HLA class I and class II types, where available, came from metadata supplied by the sample provider rather than from assay-based typing. The prospective study material was composed of cDNA or gDNA derived from T cells, B-cell-depleted T cells, or PBMCs. The repertoires were released in a freely available public database meant as a resource for research on the immune response to SARS-CoV-2. The samples were drawn from the first 160 participants of the ongoing ImmuneRACE study and from over 950 subjects provided by 6 global collaborators.

Deletion took 6 bases off V and 0 bases off J, with a span of 11 bases between the germline ends. The germline V gene encodes CDR1 LGHNA and CDR2 YSLEER. The CDR3 covers 15 residues, taking in both the cysteine and the phenylalanine. CDR3 DNA only is kept here, 45 bases in frame from base 1. As regards this clone: Its specific antigen is unknown. No quality values exist for individual bases; no much larger clone is one base distant.

Enrolling through a virtual design, the prospective study's participants ranged in age from roughly 18 to 95 years and lived across about two dozen United States geographic areas. To assign participants to cohorts, the prospective study relied on clinical history that participants themselves reported in a screening survey and a study questionnaire. Recovered participants in ImmuneRACE Cohort 3 were defined as having two consecutive negative NP/OP PCR tests, clearance from a healthcare professional, or resolution of symptoms. In the prospective study, whole blood, serum and a nasopharyngeal or oropharyngeal swab were collected from each participant by mobile phlebotomists. Over a 2-month period, participants in the prospective study had the option of providing additional blood draws and questionnaires. Before DNA extraction, prospective study blood samples were shipped either frozen or at room temperature.

TCRbeta CDR3 regions were amplified from genomic DNA using the immunoSEQ Assay, a bias-controlled multiplex PCR. Per the source publication's procedure: Within the assay, amplification of reference gene primers was used to estimate how many nucleated cells each sample contained. Sequence reads were collapsed and filtered to measure the absolute abundance of every unique TCRbeta CDR3 rearrangement. For each sample, productive Simpson clonality was calculated as the square root of Simpson's diversity index across productive rearrangements. TCRdb provides this immuneACCESS table in a form limited to in-frame rearrangements. Some clones are lacking; in checked studies, under half of them reflect an unresolved V gene, and why the rest are absent is not known. V and J calls and clone size are given by that table; D and trimming were obtained from the DNA. For this sample there are roughly 180,000 clones; roughly 80% appear just once. The ten biggest clones cover approximately 4.4% of the sample.

Findings and caveats that apply to the study as a whole: How much clinical and demographic metadata was included differed by source and by participant, and the metadata was provided uncurated.

This chain is built from TRBV4-3 and TRBJ1-4; too little of a D gene remains to name it. The sample consisted of PBMCs or T cells enriched from blood (not recorded which). This TCR derives from a woman aged 50 to 60 who had recovered from COVID-19. Here is the DNA: TGCGCCAGCAGACTTAGCGGGTCAACTAATGAAAAACTGTTTTTT. Its protein is CASRLSGSTNEKLFF.